The 20 T cell receptor beta chains below all came from one sample that was sequenced in a study of identical twins. TCRdb redid the calling of the 5' RACE reads with MiXCR, one entry per CDR3 protein. The sample includes 1.5 million to 2 million distinct CDR3 sequences, roughly a third seen only once; the top ten take around 0.25%. Sequencing input: cord blood. These receptors came from a newborn girl in good health.

This clonotype turned up a few times. V and J are TRBV29-1 and TRBJ2-4; the match to TRBD1 covers 10 bases. CDR1 is SQVTM and CDR2 is ANQGSEA in the germline V gene. Trimming cost V 7 bases and J 6 bases; bases outside gene matches: 12. There are 15 residues in the CDR3. CDR3 amino acids: CSADGGGDRGNIQYF. The CDR3 DNA is TGCAGCGCAGACGGGGGAGGGGACAGGGGAAACATTCAGTACTTC.

J is TRBJ2-5 and V is TRBV10-3; D possibly uses TRBD1 or TRBD2 (5 bases each). Deletions cut 4 bases from V and 11 bases from J, with 20 bases between. The germline gives CDR1 ENHRY, CDR2 SYGVKD. This CDR3 comprises 14 residues. The CDR3 region is CAISVGYRGNEQYF. The CDR3 nucleotides read TGTGCCATCAGTGTAGGATACCGGGGCAATGAGCAGTACTTC.

The V call is TRBV4-2, the J call TRBJ2-3; 7 bases line up with TRBD2. The CDR3 spans 14 residues. Germline CDR1 is LGHNA and CDR2 is YNFKEQ. The DNA of the CDR3 is TGTGCTGCATCCATCGGCGGGGGAATCGATGCGCAGTATTTT. Residues: CAASIGGGIDAQYF.

This clonotype was seen only a few times. The chain is built from TRBV12-3 or TRBV12-4 and TRBJ2-1; TRBD1 might be the D (5 bases). Trimming cost V 5 bases and J 6 bases, with 11 bases left between them. The CDR3 extends over 13 amino acids. The CDR3 spells CASSPGRANEQFF. CDR3 sequence (DNA): TGTGCCAGCAGTCCTGGCAGGGCCAATGAGCAGTTCTTC.

The rearrangement joins TRBV21-1 to TRBJ1-3; no DNA check was done on the table's D call, TRBD1. TRBV21-1 is designated a pseudogene. The CDR3 spans 15 residues. Here the CDR3 reads CASISTGMTGNTIYF. Here the CDR3 DNA reads TGTGCCAGCATTAGTACAGGGATGACTGGAAACACCATATATTTT.

With regard to this clonotype: Possible read error: a much larger clone is one base away. The V and J genes are TRBV12-5 and TRBJ2-1; the D is unclear. The germline gives CDR1 LGHNT, CDR2 FRNRAP. The CDR3 runs to 13 residues. CDR3: CASGLVGVSEQFF. CDR3 bases: TGTGCTAGTGGTCTGGTTGGGGTCAGTGAGCAGTTCTTC.

This clonotype was seen just once. This sequence may be a read error, since a much larger clone differs from it by one base. This chain links TRBV29-1 with TRBJ2-5; TRBD2 matches at 7 bases. V lost 7 bases and J lost 11; bases outside the gene matches: 13. The CDR3 totals 12 residues. CDR1 and CDR2 (germline): SQVTM, ANQGSEA. The CDR3 DNA sequence: TGCAGCGGGGAGGGACCTTCGGGATTGCAGTACTTC. Protein product: CSGEGPSGLQYF.

This clonotype was seen repeatedly, ten times or more. The CDR3 DNA reads as TGTGCCAGCACCCCATTATCCGGGGTAAAGGCAGATACGCAGTATTTT. It is translated as CASTPLSGVKADTQYF. The chain combines TRBV2 with TRBJ2-3, with D possibly being TRBD2 (5 bases). CDR3 length equals 16 residues. V was pared by 7 bases and J by 4 bases, with 21 bases between. Germline lookup yields CDR1 SNHLY and CDR2 FYNNEI.

This clonotype has only a few counts. The rearrangement joins TRBV5-1 to TRBJ1-4; D is unresolved. CDR1 is SGHRS, CDR2 YFSETQ, per germline. V was shortened by 1 base and J by 4 bases, with 8 bases between the two germline ends. The CDR3 contains 14 residues. This chain's CDR3 is CASSLSGVNEKLFF. CDR3 in DNA: TGCGCCAGCAGCTTGAGTGGGGTTAATGAAAAACTGTTTTTT.

This clonotype was recorded only once. The J gene is TRBJ1-4, the V gene TRBV15; TRBD1 matches at 9 bases. Germline-derived CDR1 and CDR2 are LNHNV and YYDKDF (reference sequence). V lost 8 bases, J lost 0 bases, and 4 bases stayed unmatched. This CDR3 region has 15 residues. In nucleotides, the CDR3 is TGTGCCACCGTGGACAGGGGCTCAACTAATGAAAAACTGTTTTTT. Translation: CATVDRGSTNEKLFF.

This clonotype was observed a handful of times. The chain employs TRBV7-2 and TRBJ1-2; no definite D call. The CDR3 covers 15 residues. Germline V lookup: CDR1 SGHTA, CDR2 FQGNSA. V lost 1 base and J lost 5, with 14 bases in between. The CDR3 loop reads CASSLGPSDLYGYTF. CDR3 nucleotide sequence: TGTGCCAGCAGCTTAGGGCCCTCTGATTTATATGGCTACACCTTC.

Turning to this clonotype: Germline and junction disagree at one end, which may indicate a read error. The genes are TRBV12-3 or TRBV12-4 and TRBJ2-4; D gene unclear. The length of the CDR3 is 11 residues. The CDR3 DNA is TGTGCCAGCAGTTTGAGGAACATTCATTACTTC. Translated: CASSLRNIHYF.

The chain joins TRBV5-1 to TRBJ1-2, with a weak D call TRBD1 (5 bases). Germline CDR1 SGHRS, CDR2 YFSETQ. Trimming shortened V by 6 bases and J by 4 bases, and 16 bases separated the two germline ends. CDR3 size: 14 residues. The CDR3 loop is CASKLRGEIYGYTF. CDR3 nucleotides: TGCGCCAGCAAATTAAGGGGAGAGATCTATGGCTACACCTTC.

This clonotype showed up many times. The V and J genes are TRBV3-1 and TRBJ2-1; D remains ambiguous. Germline loops: CDR1 LGHDT, CDR2 YNNKEL (reference sequence). CDR3 length: 16 amino acids. Trimming shortened V by 0 bases and J by 2 bases, and 11 bases separated the two germline ends. The CDR3 here is CASSQDLSDTYNEQFF. In DNA, the CDR3 is TGTGCCAGCAGCCAAGATCTAAGCGATACCTACAATGAGCAGTTCTTC.

This clonotype turned up a few times. The chain is built from TRBV20-1 and TRBJ2-7; the D gene is possibly TRBD2 (5 bases). This CDR3 has 13 residues. Trimming removed 6 bases from V and 0 bases from J, with 12 bases in between. Germline V gene data show CDR1 as DFQATT and CDR2 as SNEGSKA (reference sequence). The CDR3 is CSAGVLSSYEQYF. CDR3 nucleotide sequence: TGCAGTGCCGGGGTTCTGAGCTCCTACGAGCAGTACTTC.

This clonotype was seen only a few times. The chain joins TRBV12-3 or TRBV12-4 to TRBJ2-1; TRBD2 aligns across 10 bases. The CDR3 is 19 residues long. The V segment lost 3 bases and the J segment 2 bases; nucleotides outside the gene matches: 13. The CDR3 here is CASSFEERGGFLPYNEQFF. The CDR3 DNA reads TGTGCCAGCAGTTTCGAGGAGCGGGGGGGCTTTCTTCCCTACAATGAGCAGTTCTTC.

V is TRBV7-2 and J is TRBJ2-1; D uncertain. The CDR3 is 13 amino acids. Germline loops: CDR1 SGHTA, CDR2 FQGNSA. Trimming left V 5 bases short and J 7 bases short, with 12 bases between. CDR3 protein: CASSLIRQNEQFF. The DNA for the CDR3 is TGTGCCAGCAGCCTGATTCGCCAGAATGAGCAGTTCTTC.

This clonotype was observed once. V usage is TRBV20-1 and J usage is TRBJ1-2; a weak D match, TRBD1 (6 bases). The V gene lost 3 bases and the J gene lost 13 bases, with 18 bases spanning the gap. Germline V gene lookup returns CDR1 DFQATT and CDR2 SNEGSKA (reference sequence). There are 12 residues in the CDR3. The CDR3 DNA sequence: TGCAGTGCTAGCGGCCGGACAGACCTATTCACCTTC. Translation: CSASGRTDLFTF.

V usage is TRBV29-1 and J usage is TRBJ1-2; no clear D. Trimming took 1 base from V and 6 from J, leaving 9 bases between them. CDR3 length: 12 amino acids. Germline V CDR1 and CDR2: SQVTM, ANQGSEA. DNA of the CDR3: TGCAGCGTTGAAGGTTACGGGAATGGCTACACCTTC. Amino acids: CSVEGYGNGYTF.

V gene TRBV7-2 combines with J gene TRBJ2-7; TRBD2 aligns across 9 bases. This CDR3 is 16 amino acids long. The ends lost 1 base at V and 3 bases at J; junction bases unmatched: 7. The germline V gene has CDR1 SGHTA and CDR2 FQGNSA. In DNA, the CDR3 is TGTGCCAGCAGCTTAGATAGCGGGAGCTTTTTCTACGAGCAGTACTTC. Its translation is CASSLDSGSFFYEQYF.